The 5 T cell receptor beta chains below were found in one sample sequenced in a study of OX40 agonist ivuxolimab in advanced cancers. The assay was immunoSEQ multiplex PCR, and TCRdb's table has in-frame clones only and misses some. The sample lists about 160,000 clones, approximately 94% occurring once. The source was CD4+ or CD8+ T cells sorted from blood, collected in a trial of the OX40 agonist ivuxolimab. The receptors were gathered from an adult with an advanced solid tumor such as melanoma, head and neck, liver or kidney cancer.

This clone was seen just once. The rearrangement links TRBV7-2 to TRBJ2-3, with D unresolved. The CDR3 is 12 amino acids. V was clipped by 5 bases and J by 6 bases, with 9 bases between them. Per germline, CDR1 SGHTA and CDR2 FQGNSA. CDR3 DNA: TGTGCCAGCAGCCATTCAGGTGATACGCAGTATTTT. It encodes CASSHSGDTQYF.

The J gene is TRBJ1-2, the V gene TRBV7-2; D may be TRBD1 (5 bases). The CDR3 is 17 amino acids. V lost 0 bases to trimming and J lost 0 bases, with 14 bases between them. The germline V gene has CDR1 SGHTA and CDR2 FQGNSA. This CDR3 reads CASSLAGPDTANYGYTF. DNA of the CDR3: TGTGCCAGCAGCTTAGCGGGACCGGACACAGCTAACTATGGCTACACCTTC. Drawing the rest from reference TRBV7-2 and TRBJ1-2, the complete variable domain is GAGVSQSPSNKVTEKGKDVELRCDPISGHTALYWYRQSLGQGLEFLIYFQGNSAPDKSGLPSDRFSAERTGGSVSTLTIQRTQQEDSAVYLCASSLAGPDTANYGYTFGSGTRLTVV.

The rearrangement joins TRBV7-8 to TRBJ2-7; TRBD2 might be the D (6 bases). The CDR3 spans 14 residues. V lost 10 bases to trimming and J lost 0 bases, with 16 bases between them. CDR1 is SGHVS and CDR2 is FQNEAQ in the germline V gene. The CDR3 reads CATKFREDSYEQYF. CDR3 DNA sequence: TGTGCCACCAAGTTCAGGGAGGACTCCTACGAGCAGTACTTC.

The chain is built from TRBV15 and TRBJ2-1; maybe TRBD1 (7 bases). The CDR3 loop spans 18 amino acids. Germline lookup yields CDR1 LNHNV and CDR2 YYDKDF (reference sequence). V was trimmed by 0 bases and J by 2 bases, leaving 17 bases between them. CDR3 residues: CATSRDQSGGLPYNEQFF. The CDR3 DNA sequence: TGTGCCACCAGCAGAGATCAGTCAGGGGGGTTACCCTACAATGAGCAGTTCTTC.

The gene calls are TRBV7-2 and TRBJ2-5; no clear D. This CDR3 is 12 amino acids long. Germline V CDR1 and CDR2: SGHTA, FQGNSA. The V end was cut by 5 bases, the J end by 5 bases, with 9 bases between. The CDR3 sequence is CASSVRGETQYF. CDR3 DNA: TGTGCCAGCAGCGTGCGTGGGGAGACCCAGTACTTC.